The T cell receptor beta chain described here comes from a study of blood T cell repertoires in COVID-19. Study as a whole: There were acute and convalescent COVID-19 samples, and they came from the United States, Italy and Spain. Sample material is recorded as cDNA or gDNA derived from T cells, B-cell-depleted T cells, or PBMCs.

Authors' methods: Estimates of nucleated cell counts were drawn from the amplification of reference gene primers. The protocol was immunoSEQ multiplex PCR, while the TCRdb copy is restricted to in-frame clones and leaves out a portion. That table is the source of V, J and clone size, and D and trimming were worked out from the DNA. The profile shows 150,000 to 180,000 clones, about four fifths of them singletons. Germline V gene sequence: CDR1 ENHRY, CDR2 SYGVKD. J lost 4 bases, V lost 10 bases, and 3 bases had no gene match. The CDR3 runs to 13 residues. The source of this sequence is a man in his fifties or sixties with acute or convalescent COVID-19. The chain uses TRBV10-3 and TRBJ2-2; 10 nucleotides match TRBD1. Sequenced input: peripheral blood. CDR3 sequence reads: CATGTGATGELFF. Here the CDR3 DNA reads TGTGCCACCGGGACAGGGGCCACCGGGGAGCTGTTTTTT.